One sample yielded the 17 T cell receptor beta chains listed below, sequenced in a study of T cells in Graves' hyperthyroidism and ophthalmopathy. Amplification targeted TCR beta CDR3 regions from RNA transcripts. The HTBI set primed first-round TCR CDR3 RT-PCR. From the multiplex PCR reads, TCRdb called clonotypes with MiXCR, one entry per CDR3 protein. The table records under 800,000 distinct CDR3 sequences, 14% of them present only once. Sequenced: blood. These receptor sequences come from a woman aged 18-35 years with Graves' hyperthyroidism.

The chain joins TRBV20-1 to TRBJ2-1; D is unclear. V shed 0 bases and J shed 0 bases, with 12 bases lying between them. From germline, CDR1 is DFQATT and CDR2 SNEGSKA (reference sequence). This CDR3 is 16 amino acids long. The CDR3 sequence: CSARDRSRSSYNEQFF. CDR3 nucleotide sequence: TGCAGTGCTAGAGATCGGTCCCGAAGCTCCTACAATGAGCAGTTCTTC.

This clonotype came up many times. The rearrangement links TRBV6-2 or TRBV6-3 to TRBJ2-2; TRBD2 matches at 9 bases. J gave up 7 bases and V 0 bases, and 15 bases lay outside the gene matches. Germline values: CDR1 MNHEY, CDR2 SVGEGT. The CDR3 has 19 amino acids. CDR3 sequence: CASSYSRWNLAGLSGELFF. CDR3 DNA: TGTGCCAGCAGTTACTCGAGGTGGAATCTAGCGGGATTGAGCGGGGAGCTGTTTTTT.

This clonotype was recorded at least ten times. This chain links TRBV6-1 with TRBJ2-7; 14 bases are shared with TRBD2. The CDR3 length is 16 residues. After removal of 5 bases from V and 4 bases from J, the junction contained 7 bases not matched to a gene. The germline CDR1 and CDR2 sequences are MNHNS and SASEGT. The CDR3 bases are TGTGCCAGCAGTACCGGACTAGCGGGAGGTTGGTACGAGCAGTACTTC. It translates to CASSTGLAGGWYEQYF.

This clonotype was seen a few times. The chain carries TRBV5-6 and TRBJ2-1, with D hard to call. The CDR3 is made up of 12 amino acids. V lost 0 bases and J lost 8, with 6 bases in between. Germline V lookup: CDR1 SGHDT, CDR2 YYEEEE. The CDR3 DNA reads TGTGCCAGCAGCTTGGGCTTCTATGAGCAGTTCTTC. Its protein is CASSLGFYEQFF.

This chain joins TRBV24-1 and TRBJ2-3; TRBD2 aligns across 8 bases. The CDR3 is made up of 17 amino acids. V shed 5 bases, J shed 5 bases, and the junction held 14 bases outside the gene matches. Germline CDR1 and CDR2: KGHDR and SFDVKD. This chain's CDR3 is CATSVGSGAGVLDTQYF. DNA of the CDR3: TGTGCCACCAGTGTAGGTTCTGGAGCGGGAGTACTAGATACGCAGTATTTT.

The gene calls are TRBV18 and TRBJ2-1; 11 nucleotides agree with TRBD1. Germline CDR1 is KGHSH and CDR2 is LQKENI. The CDR3 loop spans 16 amino acids. V trimming: 3 bases; J trimming: 3 bases; junction bases outside the gene matches: 4. CDR3 loop: CASSPRDRGFYNEQFF. The CDR3 coding sequence is TGTGCCAGCTCACCCCGGGACAGGGGGTTCTACAATGAGCAGTTCTTC. Based on the CDR3 plus reference TRBV18 and TRBJ2-1, the full variable domain is NAGVMQNPRHLVRRRGQEARLRCSPMKGHSHVYWYRQLPEEGLKFMVYLQKENIIDESGMPKERFSAEFPKEGPSILRIQQVVRGDSAAYFCASSPRDRGFYNEQFFGPGTRLTVL.

V gene TRBV18 combines with J gene TRBJ2-3, with 10 bases fitting TRBD2. Germline CDR1 is KGHSH and CDR2 is LQKENI. Trimming took 4 bases from V and 2 from J; bases not matched to a gene: 6. The CDR3 sequence is 16 residues long. CDR3 bases: TGTGCCAGCTCACAGACAAGCGGGAGGGCCACAGATACGCAGTATTTT. Its translation is CASSQTSGRATDTQYF.

To note about this clonotype: A much bigger clone sits one base away, suggesting this may be a read error. The chain joins TRBV7-2 to TRBJ1-3; D ambiguous. The CDR3 consists of 15 residues. From germline, CDR1 is SGHTA and CDR2 FQGNSA. CDR3 amino acids: CASSSSKASGDTIYF. The CDR3 DNA sequence: TGTGCCAGCAGCTCGAGCAAAGCTTCTGGAGACACCATATATTTT.

V gene TRBV11-2 combines with J gene TRBJ2-6; TRBD1 agrees at 7 bases. Germline trimming cut 3 bases from V and 0 bases from J; bases unmatched to any gene: 8. The CDR3 sequence is 18 residues long. CDR1 is SGHAT, CDR2 FQNNGV, per germline. CDR3 region: CASSFRDSSSSGANVLTF. DNA for the CDR3: TGTGCCAGCAGCTTCCGGGACAGTTCTTCCTCTGGGGCCAACGTCCTGACTTTC.

V gene TRBV15 combines with J gene TRBJ2-1; D is possibly TRBD1 (6 bases). Germline V gene lookup returns CDR1 LNHNV and CDR2 YYDKDF (reference sequence). This CDR3 is built from 13 residues. The V gene lost 5 bases and the J gene lost 9 bases, with 14 bases spanning the gap. The CDR3 reads CATSGTRGGEQFF. CDR3 coding DNA: TGTGCCACCAGCGGTACCAGGGGCGGTGAGCAGTTCTTC.

The V gene is TRBV19, the J gene TRBJ2-2; D remains ambiguous. Germline CDR1 is LNHDA and CDR2 is SQIVND (reference sequence). CDR3 length: 15 residues. Trimming removed 5 bases at V and 3 bases at J, with 13 bases between. CDR3 nucleotide sequence: TGTGCCAGTAGTCACCCTGAGACGCACACCGGGGAGCTGTTTTTT. Its translation: CASSHPETHTGELFF. The entire variable domain, with the rest obtained from reference TRBV19 and TRBJ2-2, is as follows: DGGITQSPKYLFRKEGQNVTLSCEQNLNHDAMYWYRQDPGQGLRLIYYSQIVNDFQKGDIAEGYSVSREKKESFPLTVTSAQKNPTAFYLCASSHPETHTGELFFGEGSRLTVL.

With regard to this clonotype: A much larger clone is a single base away; this may be a read error. This chain uses TRBV6-1 with TRBJ2-3; a weak D match, TRBD1 (5 bases). This CDR3 has 12 amino acids. CDR1 and CDR2 from the germline V gene are MNHNS and SASEGT. The V end lost 10 bases, the J end lost 0 bases, and 8 bases lay between the germline ends. CDR3 DNA: TGTGCCAACAGGCAGAGCACAGATACGCAGTATTTT. It yields the protein CANRQSTDTQYF.

The V gene is TRBV25-1, the J gene TRBJ1-1, with unresolved D. This CDR3 is 17 amino acids long. V dropped 2 bases and J dropped 0 bases, with 16 bases sitting between them. Per germline, CDR1 MGHDK and CDR2 SYGVNS. The CDR3, as DNA: TGTGCCAGCAGTGAAATAGGGCACAATGGGGTGAACACTGAAGCTTTCTTT. Its protein product is CASSEIGHNGVNTEAFF.

This clonotype has at least ten counts. The chain combines TRBV12-3 or TRBV12-4 with TRBJ1-5, with 9 bases fitting TRBD1. This CDR3 is built from 17 residues. Trimming at V came to 5 bases and at J to 5 bases, leaving 13 bases not matched to a gene. Here the CDR3 reads CASSAEYSGTGYQPQHF. The CDR3 region has the DNA TGTGCCAGCAGTGCCGAATACTCCGGGACAGGGTATCAGCCCCAGCATTTT.

This clonotype was counted only a few times. This rearrangement joins TRBV12-5 to TRBJ2-2, with D uncertain. Trimming removed 6 bases from V and 3 bases from J, with 11 bases in between. The CDR3 runs to 14 residues. Germline-derived CDR1 and CDR2 are LGHNT and FRNRAP. CDR3 coding DNA: TGTGCTAGTGGGCTGAGTAGTGACACCGGGGAGCTGTTTTTT. Its protein is CASGLSSDTGELFF.

A word on this clonotype: This may stem from a read error, because a much larger clone lies one nucleotide away. This sequence joins TRBV20-1 and TRBJ2-3, with TRBD1 matching 8 bases. CDR1 is DFQATT, CDR2 SNEGSKA, per germline (reference sequence). With V trimmed by 7 bases and J by 7 bases, 16 bases remained unmatched. The CDR3 sequence is 15 residues long. The DNA of the CDR3 is TGCAGTGACTCACCGGACAGGGCAATAATAAATACGCAGTATTTT. This translates into CSDSPDRAIINTQYF.

This clonotype was picked up a small number of times. J is TRBJ1-2 and V is TRBV7-9, with unresolved D. V was trimmed by 5 bases and J by 4 bases, leaving 8 bases between them. The CDR3 contains 12 residues. Per germline, CDR1 SEHNR and CDR2 FQNEAQ (reference sequence). The chain's CDR3 is CASSTRVYGYTF. As DNA, the CDR3 is TGTGCCAGCAGCACTCGGGTCTATGGCTACACCTTC.